This entry lists 7 T cell receptor beta chains sequenced from one sample in a study of blood T cell repertoires in COVID-19. The assay was immunoSEQ multiplex PCR, and TCRdb's table has in-frame clones only and misses some. The sample lists about 200,000 clones; more than 65% were seen once. The sample comprised PBMCs or T cells enriched from blood (not recorded which). The receptor source for this set is a man aged 35 to 55 who had recovered from COVID-19.

The chain links TRBV7-8 to TRBJ2-1, with 14 nucleotides matching TRBD2. Unmatched junction bases numbered 19, after V lost 5 bases and J lost 7 bases. From germline, CDR1 is SGHVS and CDR2 FQNEAQ. The CDR3 covers 20 residues. The CDR3 DNA reads TGTGCCAGCAGCCCCCAGACCGGACTAGCGGGGGGCCAATCGGGGAATGAGCAGTTCTTC. It codes for CASSPQTGLAGGQSGNEQFF.

This rearrangement joins TRBV15 to TRBJ1-2; TRBD1 matches 9 bases. The CDR3 totals 14 residues. Germline trimming cut 3 bases from V and 2 bases from J; bases unmatched to any gene: 1. Germline CDR1 and CDR2: LNHNV and YYDKDF (reference sequence). CDR3 DNA sequence: TGTGCCACCAGCAGGGGACAGGGAAACTATGGCTACACCTTC. This encodes CATSRGQGNYGYTF.

This clone was seen a single time. The gene calls are TRBV4-2 and TRBJ2-3; weak D call: TRBD2 (7 bases). The V end was cut by 3 bases, the J end by 0 bases, with 10 bases between. Germline CDR1 and CDR2: LGHNA and YNFKEQ. There are 15 residues in the CDR3. The CDR3: CASSHGGHSTDTQYF. The CDR3 region has the DNA TGTGCCAGCAGCCACGGGGGGCACAGCACAGATACGCAGTATTTT.

The chain carries TRBV7-6 and TRBJ2-3, with a possible D match to TRBD1 (5 bases). Germline CDR1 reads SGHVS; CDR2 reads FNYEAQ. V lost 5 bases to trimming and J lost 0 bases, with 12 bases between them. The CDR3 extends over 15 amino acids. The CDR3 DNA reads TGTGCCAGCAGCCCGACAGCCTCTAGCACAGATACGCAGTATTTT. It yields the protein CASSPTASSTDTQYF.

The chain couples TRBV19 to TRBJ1-2, with D possibly TRBD1 on 6 matching bases. The CDR3 is 14 amino acids. Germline CDR1 is LNHDA and CDR2 is SQIVND (reference sequence). V was clipped by 5 bases and J by 4 bases, with 14 bases between them. CDR3 amino acids: CASSARRTAYGYTF. For the CDR3, the DNA is TGTGCCAGTAGTGCGCGGCGGACAGCCTATGGCTACACCTTC.

This sequence joins TRBV6-2 or TRBV6-3 and TRBJ1-1, with 9 bases identical to TRBD1. The CDR3 has 13 amino acids. Per germline, CDR1 MNHEY and CDR2 SVGEGT. Germline trimming cut 5 bases from V and 4 bases from J; bases unmatched to any gene: 2. CDR3: CASSKGQGTEAFF. For the CDR3, the DNA is TGTGCCAGCAGTAAGGGACAGGGCACTGAAGCTTTCTTT.

The rearrangement uses TRBV4-2 and TRBJ2-7; 7 bases are a match to TRBD2. Trimming at V came to 4 bases and at J to 2 bases, leaving 5 bases not matched to a gene. Germline values: CDR1 LGHNA, CDR2 YNFKEQ. The CDR3 is 14 residues long. As DNA, the CDR3 is TGTGCCAGCAGCCCCAGCGGGGAAGCCTACGAGCAGTACTTC. Its translation: CASSPSGEAYEQYF.